These T cell receptor beta chains were read from a single sample in a study of T cell repertoires in cytomegalovirus infection. Each CDR3 protein is one row after TCRdb ran MiXCR on the reads. The top ten hold around a sixth of the sample, which has hundreds of thousands of distinct CDR3 sequences, 30% to 40% seen once. Their target antigens are unknown. The source material was cultured PBMCs, sampled from culture after CMV antigen stimulation. These receptors were taken from a human donor in good health (CMV status not recorded). Some clones in this sample may be carry-over from other donors' samples. CDR3s include the opening cysteine and the closing phenylalanine or tryptophan. The D gene is left open where the match is weak. Rows give clone size only sometimes, using once, few, many, or a class for an expanded clone.

>TRBV5-1|NA|TRBJ2-1|TRBD1
TGCGCCAGCGAAATGGACAGGGGGCATAATGAGCAGTTCTTC
CASEMDRGHNEQFF
>TRBV19|NA|TRBJ2-2|NA
TGTGCCAGTAGTATAACAGGGTACGGGGAGCTGTTTTTT
CASSITGYGELFF
>TRBV10-3|NA|TRBJ1-6|NA
TGTGCCATCAGTGAGTTACCTATCGGACAGACCTATAATTCACCCCTCCACTTT
CAISELPIGQTYNSPLHF
>TRBV3-1|NA|TRBJ1-1|NA
TGTGCCAGCAGCCCGGACCTATGGGACACTGAAGCTTTCTTT
CASSPDLWDTEAFF
>TRBV7-2|many|TRBJ1-5|NA
TGTGCCAGCAGCCATCTACAGGGAGGCAATCAGCCCCAGCATTTT
CASSHLQGGNQPQHF
>TRBV2|NA|TRBJ2-7|NA
TGTGCCAGCAACACAGTCCTGGGGTCCTACGAGCAGTACTTC
CASNTVLGSYEQYF
>TRBV12-3/TRBV12-4|few|TRBJ2-3|NA
TGTGCCAGCACCCCCCTCCTACTTAGTACGCAGTATTTT
CASTPLLLSTQYF
>TRBV19|NA|TRBJ2-1|TRBD2
TGTGCCAGTAGTGGGTGGGAGGGCCGAATGGACAATGAGCAGTTCTTC
CASSGWEGRMDNEQFF
>TRBV28|NA|TRBJ1-4|NA
TGTGCCAGCAGTCGTCCCGGGGCAACTAATGAAAAACTGTTTTTT
CASSRPGATNEKLFF
>TRBV7-2|NA|TRBJ1-1|NA
TGTGCCAGCAGCTTAGTGGGGTACGGGAGGAACACTGAAGCTTTCTTT
CASSLVGYGRNTEAFF
>TRBV12-3/TRBV12-4|once|TRBJ1-6|NA
TGTGCCAGCAGCAGATGGGGTTCCTATAATTCACCCCTCCACTTT
CASSRWGSYNSPLHF
>TRBV29-1|NA|TRBJ2-5|NA
TGCAGCGTTGAGTCGGAGACCCAGTACTTC
CSVESETQYF
>TRBV20-1|few|TRBJ2-3|TRBD2
TGCAGTGGCGGGAGGGGGACAGATACGCAGTATTTT
CSGGRGTDTQYF
>TRBV7-2|many|TRBJ1-1|TRBD1
TGTGCCAGCAGCCGCGACAGGGCGAGCATGAACACTGAAGCTTTCTTT
CASSRDRASMNTEAFF
>TRBV7-6|NA|TRBJ1-6|TRBD1
TGTGCCAGCAGCCCCCAGACAGGGGCCTACTCACCCCTCCACTTT
CASSPQTGAYSPLHF
>TRBV12-3/TRBV12-4|NA|TRBJ2-1|TRBD2
TGTGCCAGCAGTCCACATAGCGGGAGTCAATCCTACAATGAGCAGTTCTTC
CASSPHSGSQSYNEQFF
>TRBV11-3|few|TRBJ1-1|TRBD1
TGTGCCAGCAGCCTAGGAGGGGACAGGGCCGACACTGAAGCTTTCTTT
CASSLGGDRADTEAFF
>TRBV7-2|many|TRBJ2-4|NA
TGTGCCAGCAGCCAACAGGGCGCTGAAAACATTCAGTACTTC
CASSQQGAENIQYF
>TRBV7-6|many|TRBJ1-1|TRBD1
TGTGCCAGCAGCTCGGACAGGGGAAGTACTGAAGCTTTCTTT
CASSSDRGSTEAFF
>TRBV5-1|NA|TRBJ1-1|NA
TGCGCCAGCAGCTTCTCCCCGGGGGAGGCGGAAGCTTTCTTT
CASSFSPGEAEAFF
>TRBV11-2|few|TRBJ2-1|TRBD2
TGTGCCAGCAGCTTAGTCCTAGCGGGAGGGCCCCTGTTAGATGAGCAGTTCTTC
CASSLVLAGGPLLDEQFF
>TRBV7-2|many|TRBJ2-7|TRBD2
TGTGCCAGCAGCTTATATCCAGCGGGAGGACCCTACGAGCAGTACTTC
CASSLYPAGGPYEQYF
>TRBV10-3|NA|TRBJ2-7|TRBD1
TGTGCCACCGTAGACAGGGGACGAGGGGACGAGCAGTACTTC
CATVDRGRGDEQYF
>TRBV20-1|NA|TRBJ2-3|NA
TGCAGTGCTAGAGATGAAACCGGAGATACGCAGTATTTT
CSARDETGDTQYF
>TRBV27|few|TRBJ2-7|NA
TGTGCCAGCAGTTTAAGAGTTTCACGCGAGCAGTACTTC
CASSLRVSREQYF
>TRBV19|NA|TRBJ2-2|NA
TGTGCCAGTAAAGAGGACCGGACAGCCAACACCGGGGAGCTGTTTTTT
CASKEDRTANTGELFF
>TRBV7-2|many|TRBJ2-1|NA
TGTGCCAGCAGCTTATCTCCTTTTTCCTACAATGAGCAGTTCTTC
CASSLSPFSYNEQFF
>TRBV5-6|NA|TRBJ2-7|NA
TGTGCCAGCAGCTTGACAGGGCGGGCCTACGAGCAGTACTTC
CASSLTGRAYEQYF
>TRBV20-1|NA|TRBJ2-7|TRBD2
TGCAGTGCTAGAGATACTAGCGGGAGGGGGGTGGGCGAGCAGTACTTC
CSARDTSGRGVGEQYF
>TRBV7-2|few|TRBJ2-3|TRBD2
TGTGCCAGCAACGGGGGGGGCACAGATACGCAGTATTTT
CASNGGGTDTQYF
>TRBV19|NA|TRBJ1-2|TRBD1
TGTGCCACCAAAACAGGACAGGGGGCATGGAACTATGGCTACACCTTC
CATKTGQGAWNYGYTF
>TRBV7-2|NA|TRBJ1-4|NA
TGTGCCAGCAGCTTGTTTGGGTTTGATGAAAAACTGTTTTTT
CASSLFGFDEKLFF
>TRBV20-1|NA|TRBJ2-1|NA
TGCAGTGCTAGAGATCCCGGGAGACAGTTTTACAATGAGCAGTTCTTC
CSARDPGRQFYNEQFF
>TRBV10-3|NA|TRBJ1-4|NA
TGTGCCACTAGGAATGACGCAACTAATGAAAAACTGTTTTTT
CATRNDATNEKLFF
>TRBV29-1|NA|TRBJ2-7|TRBD2
TGCAGCGTTGAGAGCGGGGTCTCCTACGAGCAGTACTTC
CSVESGVSYEQYF
>TRBV20-1|NA|TRBJ2-7|NA
TGCAGTGCCCCTATACCCGGGAGAATGACCTACGAGCAGTACTTC
CSAPIPGRMTYEQYF
>TRBV20-1|NA|TRBJ2-1|NA
TGCAGTGCTAGAGATGGAGCGGCAGAGCAGTTCTTC
CSARDGAAEQFF
>TRBV12-3/TRBV12-4|NA|TRBJ2-7|NA
TGTGCCAGCAGTGCGACGTCAACCTACGAGCAGTACTTC
CASSATSTYEQYF
>TRBV30|NA|TRBJ1-6|TRBD1
TGTGCCTGGAAAGACAGGGAGAATTCACCCCTCCACTTT
CAWKDRENSPLHF
>TRBV5-4|few|TRBJ2-5|NA
TGTGCCAGCAGCCTGGGGTCAACCTCTGGGACCCAGTACTTC
CASSLGSTSGTQYF
>TRBV3-1|NA|TRBJ2-1|NA
TGTGCCAGCAGCCAGGTTCCGGGGGCCAATGAGCAGTTCTTC
CASSQVPGANEQFF
>TRBV6-5|many|TRBJ1-2|NA
TGTGCCAGCAGTTACTCCCTCGGCGCCGAGGGGAGAATTTATGGCTACACCTTC
CASSYSLGAEGRIYGYTF
>TRBV7-2|NA|TRBJ2-7|NA
TGTGCCAGCACCTCCGGGGCCTACGAGCAGTACTTC
CASTSGAYEQYF
>TRBV12-3/TRBV12-4|NA|TRBJ1-3|NA
TGTGCCAGCAAGGGGACCAGGGTGGCGGGAAACACCATATATTTT
CASKGTRVAGNTIYF
>TRBV7-2|few|TRBJ2-1|TRBD2
TGTGCCAGCAGCTTAGCGCTCCGTATAGCGGGATTCTACAATGAGCAGTTCTTC
CASSLALRIAGFYNEQFF
>TRBV6-5|NA|TRBJ2-3|NA
TGTGCCAGCAGTCGGACTGGGTATACGCAGTATTTT
CASSRTGYTQYF
>TRBV7-2|many|TRBJ2-1|NA
TGTGCCAGCAGCTTGGGACGGGAATACAATGAGCAGTTCTTC
CASSLGREYNEQFF
>TRBV20-1|NA|TRBJ2-5|NA
TGCAGTGCTAGCAACCTCGGAGCGCAAACCCAAGAGACCCAGTACTTC
CSASNLGAQTQETQYF
>TRBV20-1|NA|TRBJ1-5|NA
TGCAGTGCTAGTAGTGGAGGACCCTATAGCAATCAGCCCCAGCATTTT
CSASSGGPYSNQPQHF
>TRBV7-6|many|TRBJ1-3|NA
TGTGCCAGCAGCTTGAACAGTGCTGGAAACACCATATATTTT
CASSLNSAGNTIYF
>TRBV6-2/TRBV6-3|NA|TRBJ2-3|NA
TGTGCCAGCAGTGGGACTCGACCTTCGGATACGCAGTATTTT
CASSGTRPSDTQYF
>TRBV6-5|few|TRBJ2-7|NA
TGTGCCAGCAGTTACTCCTATAGCGGCGAGCAGTACTTC
CASSYSYSGEQYF
>TRBV12-3/TRBV12-4|NA|TRBJ2-1|TRBD2
TGTGCCAGCAGACCTAGCGGGGATCCTTTTAATGAGCAGTTCTTC
CASRPSGDPFNEQFF
>TRBV7-9|few|TRBJ1-2|NA
TGTGCCAGCAGCGCAGGACGGGGGGGCTATGGCTACACCTTC
CASSAGRGGYGYTF
>TRBV12-3/TRBV12-4|few|TRBJ1-5|NA
TGTGCCAGCAGTTCCCCCAGGGCTAAGGGCAATCAGCCCCAGCATTTT
CASSSPRAKGNQPQHF
>TRBV7-8|few|TRBJ1-2|NA
TGTGCCAGCAGCCCCGGACAGCATTCTAACTATGGCTACACCTTC
CASSPGQHSNYGYTF
>TRBV20-1|NA|TRBJ1-6|TRBD1
TGCAGTGTACAGGGGAACTATAATTCACCCCTCCACTTT
CSVQGNYNSPLHF
>TRBV19|NA|TRBJ2-1|NA
TGTGCCAGTAGTAGAGGCTGGAAGGACAATGAGCAGTTCTTC
CASSRGWKDNEQFF
>TRBV7-8|many|TRBJ2-7|TRBD2
TGTGCCAGCAGCCCTCCTCCCGGGACTAGCGGGTCGGGGTACCGTGAGCAGTACTTC
CASSPPPGTSGSGYREQYF